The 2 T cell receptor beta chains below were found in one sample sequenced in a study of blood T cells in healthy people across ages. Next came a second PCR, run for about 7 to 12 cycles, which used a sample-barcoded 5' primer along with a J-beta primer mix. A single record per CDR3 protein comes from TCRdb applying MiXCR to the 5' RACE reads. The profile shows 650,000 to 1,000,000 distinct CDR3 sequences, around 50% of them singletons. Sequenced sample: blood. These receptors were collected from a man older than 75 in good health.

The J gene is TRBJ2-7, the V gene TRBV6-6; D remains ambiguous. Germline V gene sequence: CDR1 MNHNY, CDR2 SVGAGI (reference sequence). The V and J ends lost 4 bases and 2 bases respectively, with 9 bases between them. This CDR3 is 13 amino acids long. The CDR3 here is CASSCLGPYEQYF. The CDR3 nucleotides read TGTGCCAGCAGTTGCTTAGGACCCTACGAGCAGTACTTC.

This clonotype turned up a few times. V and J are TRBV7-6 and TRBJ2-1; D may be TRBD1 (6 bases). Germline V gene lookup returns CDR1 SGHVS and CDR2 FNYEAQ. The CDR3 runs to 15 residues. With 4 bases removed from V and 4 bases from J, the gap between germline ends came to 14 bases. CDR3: CASSSRDTPYNEQFF. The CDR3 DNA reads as TGTGCCAGCAGCTCCCGGGACACCCCTTACAATGAGCAGTTCTTC.